Following are 27 T cell receptor beta chains from one sample sequenced in a study of blood T cell repertoires in COVID-19 (dated by TCRdb to the early 2020s). The method behind the library was the immunoSEQ multiplex PCR assay. Entries here come from immuneACCESS through TCRdb and include only in-frame sequences with V and J called. Some clones fail to appear in such tables; in the studies checked, an unresolved V gene covers under half of the shortfall, and the cause of the remainder is unknown. The sample table lists fewer than 500,000 clones, approximately 92% of them with a count of one. More than 0.95% of the sample belongs to the ten largest clones. Sequenced material: PBMCs or T cells enriched from blood (not recorded which). The receptors derive from a man in his thirties or forties who had recovered from COVID-19.

The chain has TRBV18 and TRBJ2-5, with 9 bases identical to TRBD2. Looked up from germline, CDR1 is KGHSH and CDR2 is LQKENI. The CDR3 length is 15 residues. V gave up 2 bases and J gave up 7 bases; unmatched junction bases: 8. DNA of the CDR3: TGTGCCAGCTCACCAGAGACTAGCGGTACTAGGACCCAGTACTTC. It codes for CASSPETSGTRTQYF.

This clone occurred once. The rearrangement links TRBV10-2 to TRBJ1-6; D ambiguous. Trimming removed 3 bases from V and 8 bases from J, with 14 bases in between. This CDR3 is built from 15 residues. The germline gives CDR1 WSHSY, CDR2 SAAADI. The CDR3 is CASSDPPGNDSPLHF. In DNA, the CDR3 is TGCGCCAGCAGTGACCCCCCGGGGAATGATTCACCCCTCCACTTT.

The J gene is TRBJ1-1, the V gene TRBV19, with D hard to call. Trimming shortened V by 5 bases and J by 4 bases, and 11 bases separated the two germline ends. The germline V gene has CDR1 LNHDA and CDR2 SQIVND (reference sequence). CDR3 size: 13 residues. CDR3 sequence: CASSGRAFTEAFF. As DNA, the CDR3 is TGTGCCAGTAGTGGGAGGGCATTCACTGAAGCTTTCTTT.

This rearrangement joins TRBV7-2 to TRBJ2-1; TRBD2 matches at 11 bases. V dropped 7 bases and J dropped 7; count of bases not matched to a gene: 12. This CDR3 region has 16 residues. Looked up from germline, CDR1 is SGHTA and CDR2 is FQGNSA. The CDR3: CASTTASGRLGNEQFF. CDR3 coding DNA: TGTGCCAGCACCACCGCTAGCGGGAGGTTAGGGAATGAGCAGTTCTTC.

The rearrangement links TRBV5-4 to TRBJ2-7; 8 bases map to TRBD1. The CDR3 loop spans 16 amino acids. After removal of 0 bases from V and 9 bases from J, the junction contained 14 bases not matched to a gene. CDR1 and CDR2 from the germline V gene are SGHNT and YYREEE (reference sequence). The CDR3 bases are TGTGCCAGCAGCTTGGGGGGAGCCAATCAGGGGGCACGGCAGTACTTC. Translated, it gives CASSLGGANQGARQYF.

The chain links TRBV19 to TRBJ2-7, with 7 bases fitting TRBD1. The germline V gene has CDR1 LNHDA and CDR2 SQIVND (reference sequence). This CDR3 comprises 14 residues. V shed 3 bases, J shed 3 bases, and the junction held 5 bases outside the gene matches. CDR3 protein: CASSIQQGNYEQYF. CDR3 coding DNA: TGTGCCAGTAGTATTCAACAGGGGAACTACGAGCAGTACTTC.

This sequence joins TRBV10-1 and TRBJ2-3; D may be TRBD2 (5 bases). This CDR3 has 14 amino acids. Trimming pared 3 bases from V and 3 bases from J, leaving 10 bases between. CDR1 WNHNN and CDR2 SYGVQD come from the germline V gene (reference sequence). CDR3 coding DNA: TGCGCCAGCAGTGAAGCGCGGGCGACAGATACGCAGTATTTT. Translating gives CASSEARATDTQYF.

The chain has TRBV18 and TRBJ1-3, with D tentatively TRBD1 (6 bases). Germline-derived CDR1 and CDR2 are KGHSH and LQKENI. The CDR3 is made up of 15 amino acids. V lost 3 bases and J lost 0, with 9 bases in between. The CDR3 loop is CASSPRTDSGNTIYF. The DNA for the CDR3 is TGTGCCAGCTCACCCCGGACAGACTCTGGAAACACCATATATTTT.

This chain uses TRBV27 with TRBJ2-7; TRBD1 might be the D (6 bases). V was cut by 5 bases and J by 2 bases, with 19 bases left in between. The germline V gene has CDR1 MNHEY and CDR2 SMNVEV (reference sequence). This CDR3 is 16 amino acids long. The CDR3 nucleotides read TGTGCCAGCAGTGGCGGCTCCGGGACATCTACCTACGAGCAGTACTTC. This sequence encodes CASSGGSGTSTYEQYF.

The gene calls are TRBV6-2 or TRBV6-3 and TRBJ2-7; tentatively, D is TRBD2 (6 bases). Trimming cost V 6 bases and J 0 bases, with 15 bases left between them. Germline V gene data show CDR1 as MNHEY and CDR2 as SVGEGT. This CDR3 is 15 amino acids long. Here the CDR3 reads CASSHDRGISYEQYF. The CDR3 region has the DNA TGTGCCAGCAGCCACGACCGGGGGATCTCCTACGAGCAGTACTTC.

The chain has TRBV19 and TRBJ2-3; D gene uncertain. CDR1 and CDR2 from the germline V gene are LNHDA and SQIVND (reference sequence). Trimming pared 4 bases from V and 1 base from J, leaving 15 bases between. The CDR3 is made up of 16 amino acids. The DNA of the CDR3 is TGTGCCAGTAGTAGGTACAGAGCCCAGGGCACAGATACGCAGTATTTT. Protein sequence: CASSRYRAQGTDTQYF. The full variable domain, its missing parts supplied by reference TRBV19 and TRBJ2-3, is DGGITQSPKYLFRKEGQNVTLSCEQNLNHDAMYWYRQDPGQGLRLIYYSQIVNDFQKGDIAEGYSVSREKKESFPLTVTSAQKNPTAFYLCASSRYRAQGTDTQYFGPGTRLTVL.

This chain links TRBV7-9 with TRBJ1-2, with D hard to call. Germline V gene sequence: CDR1 SEHNR, CDR2 FQNEAQ (reference sequence). The CDR3 has 14 amino acids. V was pared by 1 base and J by 0 bases, with 6 bases between. The CDR3 protein is CASSLETANYGYTF. The DNA of the CDR3 is TGTGCCAGCAGCTTAGAAACAGCTAACTATGGCTACACCTTC.

J is TRBJ2-3 and V is TRBV11-3; 10 bases agree with TRBD1. J gave up 10 bases and V 5 bases, and 3 bases lay outside the gene matches. Germline lookup yields CDR1 SGHNT and CDR2 YENEEA. This CDR3 has 12 residues. The CDR3 protein is CASSQDRGAQYF. CDR3 nucleotides: TGTGCCAGCAGCCAGGACAGGGGGGCGCAGTATTTT.

The chain uses TRBV28 and TRBJ2-2; 9 nucleotides line up with TRBD1. The junction had 15 bases not matched to a gene; V was cut back by 7 bases and J by 3 bases. The CDR3 consists of 18 residues. Germline V lookup: CDR1 MDHEN, CDR2 SYDVKM. Here the CDR3 DNA reads TGTGCCAGCATTCCCGCACAGGGGGCCCGTCGAGACACCGGGGAGCTGTTTTTT. It encodes CASIPAQGARRDTGELFF. Full variable domain (missing parts from reference TRBV28 and TRBJ2-2): DVKVTQSSRYLVKRTGEKVFLECVQDMDHENMFWYRQDPGLGLRLIYFSYDVKMKEKGDIPEGYSVSREKKERFSLILESASTNQTSMYLCASIPAQGARRDTGELFFGEGSRLTVL.

This chain links TRBV28 with TRBJ1-4; D is unresolved. This CDR3 has 14 amino acids. Germline V CDR1 and CDR2: MDHEN, SYDVKM. Between the trimmed V and J ends, which lost 4 bases and 0 bases, there was a span of 6 bases. For the CDR3, the DNA is TGTGCCAGCAGTTGGAGGGCAACTAATGAAAAACTGTTTTTT. It yields the protein CASSWRATNEKLFF.

The chain joins TRBV3-1 (or the pseudogene TRBV3-2) to TRBJ2-2; the D is unclear. V lost 5 bases and J 4 bases, leaving 20 bases between the germline ends. There are 17 residues in the CDR3. Germline V gives CDR1 LGHDT, CDR2 YNNKEL (reference sequence). The CDR3 nucleotides read TGTGCCAGCAGCGCCCGAACCAAGATTGAGGTCACCGGGGAGCTGTTTTTT. This codes for CASSARTKIEVTGELFF.

This clone was detected once. This rearrangement joins TRBV5-1 to TRBJ2-6; D gene unclear. This CDR3 is 16 amino acids long. The germline V and J ends were trimmed by 0 bases and 1 base, with 8 bases remaining between them. Germline CDR1 reads SGHRS; CDR2 reads YFSETQ. CDR3 DNA: TGCGCCAGCAGCTTGGTTGCGAATTCTGGGGCCAACGTCCTGACTTTC. Protein: CASSLVANSGANVLTF.

The rearrangement joins TRBV28 to TRBJ2-1, with D possibly matching TRBD2 (6 bases). The CDR3 covers 13 residues. Germline V lookup: CDR1 MDHEN, CDR2 SYDVKM. Deletions cut 8 bases from V and 4 bases from J, with 12 bases between. The CDR3 spells CASSEGLYNEQFF. As DNA, the CDR3 is TGTGCCAGCTCGGAGGGGCTGTACAATGAGCAGTTCTTC.

The chain combines TRBV11-2 with TRBJ1-1; D is undetermined. The CDR3 is 12 residues long. Looked up from germline, CDR1 is SGHAT and CDR2 is FQNNGV. Trimming took 3 bases from V and 4 from J, leaving 6 bases between them. The CDR3: CASSFIVTEAFF. The CDR3 coding sequence is TGTGCCAGCAGCTTCATAGTCACTGAAGCTTTCTTT.

The chain carries TRBV6-2 or TRBV6-3 and TRBJ1-2, with TRBD1 identical over 8 bases. Germline values: CDR1 MNHEY, CDR2 SVGEGT. Trimming removed 7 bases from V and 1 base from J; junction bases left unmatched: 11. This CDR3 spans 16 amino acids. CDR3 bases: TGTGCCAGCATCCCAAAACAGGGGGTATTTAACTATGGCTACACCTTC. Translation: CASIPKQGVFNYGYTF.

The J gene is TRBJ2-7, the V gene TRBV10-2; D is unresolved. With 5 bases removed from V and 1 base from J, the gap between germline ends came to 3 bases. CDR3 length equals 11 residues. CDR1 WSHSY and CDR2 SAAADI come from the germline V gene. The DNA of the CDR3 is TGCGCCAGCAGTCTGTCCTACGAGCAGTACTTC. Amino acids: CASSLSYEQYF.

The chain employs TRBV5-1 and TRBJ2-7; 8 bases are shared with TRBD1. V was clipped by 1 base and J by 4 bases; unmatched bases: 13. The CDR3 sequence is 17 residues long. Germline V gives CDR1 SGHRS, CDR2 YFSETQ. The CDR3 here is CASSLFSGQGGFYEQYF. CDR3 nucleotide sequence: TGCGCCAGCAGCTTGTTTTCAGGACAGGGCGGTTTTTACGAGCAGTACTTC. Variable domain in full (rest from reference TRBV5-1 and TRBJ2-7): KAGVTQTPRYLIKTRGQQVTLSCSPISGHRSVSWYQQTPGQGLQFLFEYFSETQRNKGNFPGRFSGRQFSNSRSEMNVSTLELGDSALYLCASSLFSGQGGFYEQYFGPGTRLTVT.

V usage is TRBV20-1 and J usage is TRBJ2-7; 10 nucleotides agree with TRBD2. The CDR3 is 13 amino acids. In germline, CDR1 is DFQATT, CDR2 SNEGSKA (reference sequence). V lost 3 bases to trimming and J lost 3 bases; unmatched junction nucleotides: 2. The CDR3 DNA follows: TGCAGTGCTAGTCGACTAGCGGGCTACGAGCAGTACTTC. This gives the protein CSASRLAGYEQYF.

The V gene is TRBV5-1, the J gene TRBJ1-6; D may be TRBD1 (5 bases). The germline V gene encodes CDR1 SGHRS and CDR2 YFSETQ. There are 15 residues in the CDR3. V lost 4 bases to trimming and J lost 7 bases, with 15 bases between them. This chain's CDR3 is CASSLRDGGNSPLHF. For the CDR3, the DNA is TGCGCCAGCAGCCTAAGGGACGGGGGAAATTCACCCCTCCACTTT.

The sample holds one count of this clone. The V and J genes are TRBV2 and TRBJ1-6; 7 bases agree with TRBD1. V lost 6 bases, J lost 5 bases, and 7 bases stayed unmatched. Germline assignment: CDR1 SNHLY and CDR2 FYNNEI. CDR3 size: 15 residues. CDR3 bases: TGTGCCAGCAGCGAGGACAGGAGCAATAATTCACCCCTCCACTTT. It yields the protein CASSEDRSNNSPLHF.

V gene TRBV19 combines with J gene TRBJ2-7; the match to TRBD2 covers 9 bases. Looked up from germline, CDR1 is LNHDA and CDR2 is SQIVND (reference sequence). The length of the CDR3 is 14 residues. Unmatched junction bases numbered 7, after V lost 3 bases and J lost 7 bases. CDR3 region: CASSILAGLPEQYF. CDR3 nucleotides: TGTGCCAGTAGTATCCTAGCGGGGCTGCCAGAGCAGTACTTC.

The V and J genes are TRBV19 and TRBJ1-2; TRBD1 aligns across 9 bases. The CDR3 is 15 amino acids. J was trimmed by 2 bases and V by 5 bases; bases with no gene match: 6. The germline V gene encodes CDR1 LNHDA and CDR2 SQIVND (reference sequence). In DNA form, the CDR3 reads TGTGCCAGTAGTGCGGGACAGGGAGTGAACTATGGCTACACCTTC. Its protein product is CASSAGQGVNYGYTF.